The 2 T cell receptor beta chains below were found in one sample sequenced in a study of T cell repertoires in cytomegalovirus infection. These TCRs' antigens remain unknown. From the reads, TCRdb called clonotypes with MiXCR, one entry per CDR3 protein. Of fewer than 950,000 distinct CDR3 sequences listed, 30% to 35% are singletons. This sample comprised cultured CD8+ T cells from PBMCs, obtained from culture after CMV antigen stimulation. Every receptor here comes from a human donor in good health (CMV status not recorded). Some clones in this sample may be carry-over from other donors' samples.

This chain joins TRBV4-1 and TRBJ1-4; D is unclear. Trimming left V 1 base short and J 4 bases short, with 13 bases between. CDR1 and CDR2 from the germline V gene are MGHRA and YSYEKL. This CDR3 contains 16 residues. The CDR3 nucleotides read TGCGCCAGCAGCCAAGGAGTCGGCAGTCGTAATGAAAAACTGTTTTTT. This sequence encodes CASSQGVGSRNEKLFF.

V is TRBV28 and J is TRBJ2-3, with TRBD2 identical over 7 bases. V shed 6 bases, J shed 9 bases, and the junction held 18 bases outside the gene matches. There are 16 residues in the CDR3. The germline V gene has CDR1 MDHEN and CDR2 SYDVKM. CDR3 in amino acids: CASSKKAGRTVGTQYF. The DNA of the CDR3 is TGTGCCAGCAGCAAAAAAGCGGGGCGCACAGTGGGCACGCAGTATTTT.